This T cell receptor beta chain comes out of a study of blood T cell repertoires in COVID-19. About the study: T cells, B-cell-depleted T cells, or PBMCs provided the cDNA or gDNA that served as material.

Study processing details: It was from reference gene primer amplification that nucleated cell counts were estimated. Assay used: immunoSEQ multiplex PCR; TCRdb lists only in-frame clones, some missing. The DNA gave D and trimming, while V, J and clone size come from that table. The sample has 120,000 to 150,000 clones, roughly 90% seen once. Individuals in the exposed group had encountered a COVID-19 case within 2 weeks preceding study entry. Germline V gene data show CDR1 as LNHDA and CDR2 as SQIVND (reference sequence). The CDR3 covers 18 residues. V gave up 3 bases and J gave up 0 bases; unmatched junction bases: 11.

The TCR sequence derives from a woman aged 40 to 55 who had been exposed to COVID-19. Sequencing was done on a sample of PBMCs or T cells enriched from blood (not recorded which). This chain joins TRBV19 and TRBJ1-1, with 9 bases fitting TRBD1. CDR3 sequence (DNA): TGTGCCAGTAGTATCCGAGTCCCGGGACAGGGAATGAACACTGAAGCTTTCTTT. Protein product: CASSIRVPGQGMNTEAFF.